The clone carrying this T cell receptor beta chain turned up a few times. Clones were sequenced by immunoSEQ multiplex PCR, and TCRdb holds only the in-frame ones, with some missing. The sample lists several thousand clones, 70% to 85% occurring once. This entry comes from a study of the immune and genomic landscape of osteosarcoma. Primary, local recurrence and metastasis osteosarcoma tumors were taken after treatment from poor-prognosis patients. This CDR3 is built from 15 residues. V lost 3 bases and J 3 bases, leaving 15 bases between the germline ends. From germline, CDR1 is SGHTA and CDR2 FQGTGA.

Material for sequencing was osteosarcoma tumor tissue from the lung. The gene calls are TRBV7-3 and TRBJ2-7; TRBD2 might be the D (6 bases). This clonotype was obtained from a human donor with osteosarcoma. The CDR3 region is CASSFQGLPIYEQYF. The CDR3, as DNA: TGTGCCAGCAGCTTTCAAGGACTACCGATCTACGAGCAGTACTTC.